The clone carrying this T cell receptor (beta chain) was observed once. Its cognate antigen is unknown. Other DNA sequences in the sample encode the same CDR3. The record originates from a study of T cell responses to AZD1222 COVID-19 vaccine. V gave up 5 bases and J gave up 6 bases; unmatched junction bases: 7. CDR3 length: 13 amino acids. The V gene's germline CDR1 is SGHAT and CDR2 FQNNGV. Regarding the study as a whole: Most donors were white British, females outnumbered males, and clonal diversity was possibly underestimated.

Some clones are missing from TCRdb's copy, which holds only in-frame ones; the method was immunoSEQ multiplex PCR. This sample has about 170,000 clones, with roughly nine tenths found just once. The source is an adult who received the AZD1222 COVID-19 vaccine. The source was peripheral blood, collected 28 days after the second AZD1222 dose. The J gene is TRBJ2-7, the V gene TRBV11-2; 7 nucleotides align to TRBD2. DNA of the CDR3: TGTGCCAGCAGCCTGGAGGGCGGGAGCGAGCAGTACTTC. This translates into CASSLEGGSEQYF.